The T cell receptor (beta chain) under discussion was sequenced for a study of response to subunit inactivated influenza vaccine. Study-level findings and limits: The authors suggested that few new T cells are recruited per seasonal influenza vaccination.

This clonotype was counted only a few times. The antigen is undetermined. TCRdb reprocessed the RT-PCR reads with MiXCR, giving one entry per CDR3 protein. The sample records some 190,000 distinct CDR3 sequences, 14% being singletons. The sample was CD8+ T cells sorted from PBMCs, taken 5 days after vaccination. This receptor was obtained from a man in his forties or fifties who received an inactivated influenza vaccine.

CDR3 protein: CSASRGTQYF. Here the CDR3 DNA reads TGCAGTGCTTCCAGGGGTACGCAGTATTTT. The gene calls are TRBV20-1 and TRBJ2-3; tentative D call: TRBD1 (6 bases). Trimming took 5 bases from V and 8 from J, leaving 8 bases between them. Germline CDR1 and CDR2: DFQATT and SNEGSKA (reference sequence). The CDR3 extends over 10 amino acids.